Each of the 18 T cell receptor beta chains below was sequenced from the same sample in a study of T cell repertoires in cytomegalovirus infection (dated by TCRdb to between 2019 and 2020). Sequenced using an Illumina HiSeq 1500. TCRdb itself trimmed the public reads at Q25 with fastp, ran MiXCR and retained productive beta chains. Under each unique CDR3 protein, matching rows form one entry showing the most common genes and DNA. The sample table holds approximately 290,000 distinct CDR3 sequences, of which about 25% were seen once. The ten largest clones capture approximately 13% of the sample. Specimen: PBMCs. The receptors were gathered from a human donor in good health (CMV status not recorded). Some clones in this sample may be carry-over from other donors' samples.

Ten or more counts support this clonotype. The gene calls are TRBV7-2 and TRBJ1-1; a possible D gene is TRBD1 (5 bases). Trimming took off 4 bases at V and 5 bases at J, with 11 bases between the two ends. There are 13 residues in the CDR3. From germline, CDR1 is SGHTA and CDR2 FQGNSA. CDR3 in amino acids: CASSSQGMTEAFF. As DNA, the CDR3 is TGTGCCAGCAGCTCCCAGGGCATGACTGAAGCTTTCTTT.

V and J are TRBV19 and TRBJ2-1; 7 bases fit TRBD1. Germline CDR1 and CDR2: LNHDA and SQIVND (reference sequence). This CDR3 region has 15 residues. Unmatched junction bases numbered 5, after V lost 2 bases and J lost 4 bases. Here the CDR3 DNA reads TGTGCCAGTAGTATATGGACAGGTGTATACAATGAGCAGTTCTTC. Protein: CASSIWTGVYNEQFF.

The chain is built from TRBV19 and TRBJ1-1; D unclear. V lost 3 bases and J lost 2, with 7 bases in between. Germline V lookup: CDR1 LNHDA, CDR2 SQIVND (reference sequence). The CDR3 loop spans 13 amino acids. CDR3 sequence reads: CASSMRINTEAFF. The CDR3 DNA reads TGTGCCAGTAGTATGAGGATTAACACTGAAGCTTTCTTT.

This clonotype showed up many times. V gene TRBV7-2 combines with J gene TRBJ2-1; D call uncertain. Germline CDR1 reads SGHTA; CDR2 reads FQGNSA. This CDR3 region has 14 residues. V was shortened by 1 base and J by 4 bases, with 8 bases between the two germline ends. The CDR3 region is CASSLGVVYNEQFF. The DNA of the CDR3 is TGTGCCAGCAGCTTAGGAGTAGTTTACAATGAGCAGTTCTTC.

This clonotype was counted many times. The V and J genes are TRBV7-6 and TRBJ2-5; 10 nucleotides line up with TRBD2. The V segment lost 3 bases and the J segment 1 base; nucleotides outside the gene matches: 11. CDR3 size: 18 residues. Germline lookup yields CDR1 SGHVS and CDR2 FNYEAQ. The CDR3 region is CASSFTPPSGGFQETQYF. Here the CDR3 DNA reads TGTGCCAGCAGCTTCACTCCCCCTAGCGGGGGTTTCCAAGAGACCCAGTACTTC.

This clonotype was seen a few times. For the CDR3, the DNA is TGCGCCAGCAGCCCAAGGACAGGTGCTACCGGGGAGCTGTTTTTT. It encodes CASSPRTGATGELFF. The V call is TRBV5-1, the J call TRBJ2-2, with 7 bases aligning to TRBD1. CDR3 length: 15 amino acids. The germline gives CDR1 SGHRS, CDR2 YFSETQ. V shed 4 bases and J 5 bases; nucleotides not matched to a gene: 8.

This clonotype was counted many times. V and J are TRBV7-8 and TRBJ2-4, with 7 bases that match TRBD2. Germline lookup yields CDR1 SGHVS and CDR2 FQNEAQ. This CDR3 has 17 residues. The J segment lost 6 bases and the V segment lost 5 bases, leaving 16 bases of the junction unmatched. The CDR3 sequence is CASSPYGLVTLVNIQYF. The DNA for the CDR3 is TGTGCCAGCAGCCCCTACGGACTAGTGACATTGGTAAACATTCAGTACTTC.

This clonotype has a count of ten or more. The V and J genes are TRBV2 and TRBJ2-4, with 9 bases fitting TRBD1. Germline V gives CDR1 SNHLY, CDR2 FYNNEI. V gave up 5 bases and J gave up 5 bases; unmatched junction bases: 7. The CDR3 is 15 amino acids. For the CDR3, the DNA is TGTGCCAGCAGTCCACAGGGGGCGCAGGAAAACATTCAGTACTTC. This sequence encodes CASSPQGAQENIQYF.

This clonotype has a count of ten or more. The CDR3 nucleotides are TGTGCCACCTACTCCCCCCTAGCGGGGTACACAGATACGCAGTATTTT. Amino acid sequence: CATYSPLAGYTDTQYF. The chain carries TRBV6-2 or TRBV6-3 and TRBJ2-3, with 9 nucleotides matching TRBD2. V was clipped by 10 bases and J by 2 bases; unmatched bases: 13. Germline CDR1 is MNHEY and CDR2 is SVGEGT. The CDR3 covers 16 residues.

The genes are TRBV5-4 and TRBJ2-7; the D gene could be TRBD1 or TRBD2 (6 bases each). Germline CDR1 and CDR2: SGHNT and YYREEE (reference sequence). V lost 3 bases and J 5 bases, leaving 15 bases between the germline ends. CDR3 length: 14 amino acids. CDR3 loop: CASSSYGGRNEQYF. The CDR3 coding sequence is TGTGCCAGCAGCTCATATGGGGGGCGGAACGAGCAGTACTTC.

This clonotype showed up many times. The V call is TRBV20-1, the J call TRBJ2-5; weak D call: TRBD2 (6 bases). Between the trimmed V and J ends, which lost 6 bases and 4 bases, there was a span of 15 bases. This CDR3 region has 13 residues. CDR1 is DFQATT, CDR2 SNEGSKA, per germline (reference sequence). The CDR3 loop reads CSAPRRALETQYF. CDR3 DNA sequence: TGCAGTGCCCCGAGGAGGGCTTTAGAGACCCAGTACTTC.

This clonotype was detected only a few times. V gene TRBV19 combines with J gene TRBJ2-3, with D unresolved. V was pared by 4 bases and J by 4 bases, with 12 bases between. The germline gives CDR1 LNHDA, CDR2 SQIVND (reference sequence). This CDR3 has 14 residues. The CDR3 protein is CASSTRRTPDTQYF. CDR3 in DNA: TGTGCCAGTAGTACCCGACGGACCCCAGATACGCAGTATTTT.

The chain links TRBV7-9 to TRBJ2-1; 16 bases fit TRBD2. Germline lookup yields CDR1 SEHNR and CDR2 FQNEAQ (reference sequence). V shed 2 bases and J 8 bases; nucleotides not matched to a gene: 12. The CDR3 runs to 19 residues. This CDR3 reads CASSLSGTSGRALKDEQFF. The CDR3 DNA follows: TGTGCCAGCAGCTTATCCGGGACTAGCGGGAGGGCCTTGAAGGATGAGCAGTTCTTC.

This clonotype was observed a few times. V gene TRBV6-2 or TRBV6-3 combines with J gene TRBJ1-5; D is perhaps TRBD1 (6 bases). Germline CDR1 is MNHEY and CDR2 is SVGEGT. V shed 6 bases and J shed 11 bases, with 14 bases lying between them. The CDR3 sequence is 12 residues long. The CDR3 reads CASSPRGSAQHF. In nucleotides, the CDR3 is TGTGCCAGCAGCCCCAGGGGATCAGCCCAGCATTTT.

This clonotype was found a few times. The V call is TRBV7-2, the J call TRBJ1-2, with D perhaps matching TRBD1 (6 bases). Trimming left V 6 bases short and J 4 bases short, with 21 bases between. This CDR3 has 16 amino acids. Germline assignment: CDR1 SGHTA and CDR2 FQGNSA. The CDR3 coding sequence is TGTGCCAGCAGTCGGCAGGGGACGATCATTAGCTATGGCTACACCTTC. Translated: CASSRQGTIISYGYTF.

J is TRBJ2-2 and V is TRBV7-2; 7 bases fit TRBD2. Per germline, CDR1 SGHTA and CDR2 FQGNSA. The CDR3 loop spans 16 amino acids. V lost 8 bases to trimming and J lost 7 bases; unmatched junction nucleotides: 16. CDR3 bases: TGTGCCAGCGCATCCGGGGCGGGAGTGAGTAGCGGGGAGCTGTTTTTT. This gives the protein CASASGAGVSSGELFF.

V is TRBV9 and J is TRBJ2-1; the D gene is possibly TRBD2 (5 bases). CDR3 length: 16 amino acids. Per germline, CDR1 SGDLS and CDR2 YYNGEE. V was shortened by 0 bases and J by 0 bases, with 10 bases between the two germline ends. The CDR3 protein is CASSVGLLSSYNEQFF. The CDR3 DNA is TGTGCCAGCAGCGTAGGACTACTAAGCTCCTACAATGAGCAGTTCTTC.

The CDR3 DNA sequence: TGTGCCAGCAGCTCTTGGACGGGGAACACCGGGGAGCTGTTTTTT. This sequence encodes CASSSWTGNTGELFF. This chain links TRBV7-3 with TRBJ2-2; D gene unclear. Germline assignment: CDR1 SGHTA and CDR2 FQGTGA. Trimming took 4 bases from V and 1 from J, leaving 10 bases between them. This CDR3 has 15 residues.